Below are 8 T cell receptor beta chains sequenced from a single sample in a study of cytomegalovirus exposure and HLA in healthy donors. In the PCR, 60 Vbeta and 13 Jbeta primers were used. Data came from immunoSEQ multiplex PCR; TCRdb stores just in-frame clones and leaves some out. The table has over 100,000 clones, less than 85% seen once. Sequences were obtained from PBMCs. Every receptor here comes from a man between 35 and 55 years old in good health and CMV-seronegative.

The CDR3 DNA follows: TGTGCCAGCATGCGAGGAAGAGGGGGTGAAAAACTGTTTTTT. It codes for CASMRGRGGEKLFF. This chain joins TRBV2 and TRBJ1-4, with D perhaps TRBD1 (6 bases). This CDR3 region has 14 residues. The V end was cut by 7 bases, the J end by 7 bases, with 16 bases between. The germline V gene has CDR1 SNHLY and CDR2 FYNNEI.

The chain combines TRBV7-9 with TRBJ2-7; D is possibly TRBD2 (5 bases). Germline-derived CDR1 and CDR2 are SEHNR and FQNEAQ (reference sequence). Trimming cost V 1 base and J 3 bases, with 10 bases left between them. The CDR3 extends over 14 amino acids. The CDR3 region has the DNA TGTGCCAGCAGCTTAGACGGGGATTACTACGAGCAGTACTTC. Translated, it gives CASSLDGDYYEQYF.

The V call is TRBV6-1, the J call TRBJ2-2; TRBD1 matches at 8 bases. The trim removed 5 bases at V and 3 bases at J, leaving 5 bases unmatched. This CDR3 spans 15 amino acids. In germline, CDR1 is MNHNS, CDR2 SASEGT. The CDR3 DNA is TGTGCCAGCAGTCCTCAGACAGGGGACACCGGGGAGCTGTTTTTT. Translation gives CASSPQTGDTGELFF.

CDR3 sequence reads: CASSSGTGEWYTEAFF. The CDR3 nucleotides read TGTGCCAGCAGTTCCGGGACAGGGGAATGGTACACTGAAGCTTTCTTT. V usage is TRBV27 and J usage is TRBJ1-1, with 10 bases aligning to TRBD1. Germline V gene data show CDR1 as MNHEY and CDR2 as SMNVEV (reference sequence). The CDR3 loop spans 16 amino acids. Trimming cost V 4 bases and J 3 bases; bases outside gene matches: 8.

V gene TRBV30 combines with J gene TRBJ2-7; no definite D call. V lost 2 bases to trimming and J lost 3 bases, with 8 bases between them. The CDR3 covers 12 residues. Germline values: CDR1 GTSNPN, CDR2 SVGIG (reference sequence). Written as DNA, the CDR3 is TGTGCCTGGAGTTATAGAGGCTACGAGCAGTACTTC. It translates to CAWSYRGYEQYF.

The CDR3 protein is CASSKPVGGGGYTF. The CDR3 DNA sequence: TGTGCCAGCAGTAAACCCGTGGGGGGAGGCGGCTACACCTTC. The chain recombines TRBV6-1 with TRBJ1-2, with D perhaps matching TRBD1 (5 bases). The germline V gene has CDR1 MNHNS and CDR2 SASEGT. CDR3 length equals 14 residues. V was clipped by 5 bases and J by 8 bases, with 18 bases between them.

This rearrangement joins TRBV15 to TRBJ2-7; 9 bases align to TRBD2. Germline-derived CDR1 and CDR2 are LNHNV and YYDKDF (reference sequence). This CDR3 has 16 amino acids. Trimming at V came to 3 bases and at J to 0 bases, leaving 6 bases not matched to a gene. CDR3 bases: TGTGCCACCAGCAGGGTTACGACTAGCGGCTCCTACGAGCAGTACTTC. It encodes CATSRVTTSGSYEQYF.

The genes are TRBV5-4 and TRBJ2-6; TRBD1 matches at 9 bases. Germline-derived CDR1 and CDR2 are SGHNT and YYREEE (reference sequence). Trimming at V came to 3 bases and at J to 0 bases, leaving 4 bases not matched to a gene. The CDR3 has 17 residues. CDR3 in amino acids: CASSSGQGFSGANVLTF. CDR3 sequence (DNA): TGTGCCAGCAGCTCGGGACAGGGCTTCTCTGGGGCCAACGTCCTGACTTTC.